The 17 T cell receptor beta chains in this list originate from one sample, sequenced in a study of T cell repertoires in cytomegalovirus infection. Via MiXCR, TCRdb re-called the reads, giving one row per CDR3 protein. The table includes hundreds of thousands of distinct CDR3 sequences, 30% to 35% detected once. These TCRs are of unknown antigen specificity. The material was cultured PBMCs, obtained from culture after CMV antigen stimulation. Source of these receptors: a human donor in good health (CMV status not recorded). Some clones in this sample may be carry-over from other donors' samples.

This chain joins TRBV29-1 and TRBJ2-7; D remains unclear. V dropped 6 bases and J dropped 2 bases, with 14 bases sitting between them. Germline CDR1 SQVTM, CDR2 ANQGSEA. This CDR3 has 13 amino acids. The CDR3 is CSVGGVTAYEQYF. CDR3 coding DNA: TGCAGCGTGGGTGGTGTCACCGCCTACGAGCAGTACTTC.

At least ten counts were recorded for this clonotype. The chain combines TRBV7-2 with TRBJ2-6; D is unresolved. V was shortened by 4 bases and J by 4 bases, with 17 bases between the two germline ends. Germline CDR1 SGHTA, CDR2 FQGNSA. The CDR3 has 17 amino acids. The CDR3 loop reads CASSSLGRQSGANVLTF. CDR3 DNA sequence: TGTGCCAGCAGCTCGCTGGGCCGTCAGTCGGGGGCCAACGTCCTGACTTTC.

This clonotype was seen only a few times. V usage is TRBV24-1 and J usage is TRBJ1-5, with 8 bases that match TRBD1. CDR1 is KGHDR, CDR2 SFDVKD, per germline. V dropped 3 bases and J dropped 10; count of bases not matched to a gene: 7. The CDR3 length is 14 residues. The CDR3 sequence: CATSDAQGAQPQHF. The CDR3, as DNA: TGTGCCACCAGTGATGCTCAGGGGGCGCAACCCCAGCATTTT.

This clonotype was observed a single time. The V and J genes are TRBV6-5 and TRBJ2-5; the match to TRBD2 covers 7 bases. CDR3 size: 16 residues. J lost 4 bases, V lost 4 bases, and 12 bases had no gene match. Germline assignment: CDR1 MNHEY and CDR2 SVGAGI. CDR3: CASSSIKIAGGETQYF. For the CDR3, the DNA is TGTGCCAGCAGTTCCATCAAAATAGCGGGTGGAGAGACCCAGTACTTC.

This clonotype was seen a handful of times. This chain connects TRBV10-3 to TRBJ2-1, with TRBD2 matching 9 bases. V was clipped by 6 bases and J by 8 bases; unmatched bases: 2. The length of the CDR3 is 12 residues. CDR1 is ENHRY, CDR2 SYGVKD, per germline. CDR3 loop: CAIRGLAHEQFF. The DNA for the CDR3 is TGTGCCATCAGGGGACTAGCCCATGAGCAGTTCTTC.

V gene TRBV7-2 combines with J gene TRBJ2-4, with D maybe TRBD1 (5 bases). V lost 6 bases, J lost 5 bases, and 14 bases lay in between. CDR1 is SGHTA and CDR2 is FQGNSA in the germline V gene. The CDR3 has 14 residues. CDR3 protein: CASRLGGRENIQYF. In DNA form, the CDR3 reads TGTGCCAGCAGGTTGGGTGGCAGGGAAAACATTCAGTACTTC.

The chain uses TRBV29-1 and TRBJ2-3, with 10 bases matching TRBD2. This CDR3 has 16 residues. Germline lookup yields CDR1 SQVTM and CDR2 ANQGSEA. Unmatched junction bases numbered 7, after V lost 1 base and J lost 3 bases. The CDR3 loop is CSVEGLSGRGTDTQYF. CDR3 nucleotides: TGCAGCGTTGAAGGGTTAAGCGGGAGGGGAACAGATACGCAGTATTTT.

The gene calls are TRBV6-2 or TRBV6-3 and TRBJ1-1; D is unclear. The CDR3 consists of 16 residues. Germline values: CDR1 MNHEY, CDR2 SVGEGT. V gave up 2 bases and J gave up 4 bases, with 17 bases separating them. CDR3 sequence: CASSYEYHFSGTEAFF. In nucleotides, the CDR3 is TGTGCCAGCAGTTACGAATATCATTTCTCGGGCACTGAAGCTTTCTTT.

This clonotype was recorded a few times. The chain couples TRBV7-2 to TRBJ2-5, with 9 bases fitting TRBD2. From germline, CDR1 is SGHTA and CDR2 FQGNSA. The ends lost 3 bases at V and 5 bases at J; junction bases unmatched: 10. This CDR3 comprises 16 residues. CDR3 DNA: TGTGCCAGCAGCTTTTCTAGGCCGGCGGGGGGGGAGACCCAGTACTTC. The encoded protein is CASSFSRPAGGETQYF.

This chain joins TRBV7-3 and TRBJ2-1; D is possibly TRBD2 (6 bases). Per germline, CDR1 SGHTA and CDR2 FQGTGA. The CDR3 loop spans 13 amino acids. V was shortened by 5 bases and J by 7 bases, with 12 bases between the two germline ends. CDR3 sequence reads: CASSPRLENEQFF. The CDR3 nucleotides read TGTGCCAGCAGCCCTCGACTAGAAAATGAGCAGTTCTTC.

The table lists this clonotype with many counts. V usage is TRBV7-2 and J usage is TRBJ1-1; 8 nucleotides agree with TRBD1. Trimming took 5 bases from V and 8 from J; bases not matched to a gene: 4. The CDR3 has 12 residues. The germline gives CDR1 SGHTA, CDR2 FQGNSA. CDR3: CASSKDRAEAFF. CDR3 coding DNA: TGTGCCAGCAGCAAGGACAGGGCGGAAGCTTTCTTT.

The rearrangement joins TRBV5-1 to TRBJ1-1, with D uncertain. Germline V gene lookup returns CDR1 SGHRS and CDR2 YFSETQ. V lost 1 base, J lost 0 bases, and 10 bases lay in between. The CDR3 has 15 residues. The CDR3 sequence is CASSLWAGLNTEAFF. The CDR3 nucleotides are TGCGCCAGCAGCTTGTGGGCGGGATTGAACACTGAAGCTTTCTTT. The full variable domain, its missing parts supplied by reference TRBV5-1 and TRBJ1-1, is KAGVTQTPRYLIKTRGQQVTLSCSPISGHRSVSWYQQTPGQGLQFLFEYFSETQRNKGNFPGRFSGRQFSNSRSEMNVSTLELGDSALYLCASSLWAGLNTEAFFGQGTRLTVV.

There are many counts of this clonotype. This chain joins TRBV7-2 and TRBJ1-1, with no clear D. V was shortened by 5 bases and J by 2 bases, with 15 bases between the two germline ends. CDR1 SGHTA and CDR2 FQGNSA come from the germline V gene. The CDR3 sequence is 15 residues long. CDR3 loop: CASSARVPLNTEAFF. Here the CDR3 DNA reads TGTGCCAGCAGCGCCCGGGTTCCCCTCAACACTGAAGCTTTCTTT.

This clonotype came up many times. The chain couples TRBV14 to TRBJ2-3; 7 bases match TRBD2. Looked up from germline, CDR1 is SGHDN and CDR2 is FVKESK. There are 17 residues in the CDR3. The V segment lost 0 bases and the J segment 2 bases; nucleotides outside the gene matches: 8. CDR3 bases: TGTGCCAGCAGCCAAGATTCGTGGGAGGGGATCACAGATACGCAGTATTTT. Translated, it gives CASSQDSWEGITDTQYF.

This clonotype was picked up a small number of times. This chain uses TRBV11-2 with TRBJ2-4, with TRBD2 identical over 13 bases. The CDR3 has 17 residues. With 4 bases clipped from V and 7 bases from J, the junction kept 10 bases outside the gene matches. CDR1 and CDR2 from the germline V gene are SGHAT and FQNNGV. This CDR3 reads CASSSRLAGGQGNIQYF. CDR3 in DNA: TGTGCCAGCAGCTCCCGACTAGCGGGAGGCCAAGGGAACATTCAGTACTTC.

CDR3 protein: CASSLEERTGPAGELFF. The DNA of the CDR3 is TGTGCCAGCAGCTTAGAAGAGAGGACAGGTCCTGCCGGGGAGCTGTTTTTT. The V gene is TRBV7-2, the J gene TRBJ2-2; the match to TRBD1 covers 7 bases. The CDR3 is 17 residues long. With V trimmed by 1 base and J by 6 bases, 11 bases remained unmatched. Germline V gives CDR1 SGHTA, CDR2 FQGNSA.

The rearrangement uses TRBV7-2 and TRBJ2-2; 8 bases agree with TRBD2. This CDR3 has 17 amino acids. J gave up 5 bases and V 1 base, and 9 bases lay outside the gene matches. The germline CDR1 and CDR2 sequences are SGHTA and FQGNSA. The CDR3 DNA reads TGTGCCAGCAGCTTAGGATCCAGCGGGAGTACGACCGGGGAGCTGTTTTTT. This translates into CASSLGSSGSTTGELFF.